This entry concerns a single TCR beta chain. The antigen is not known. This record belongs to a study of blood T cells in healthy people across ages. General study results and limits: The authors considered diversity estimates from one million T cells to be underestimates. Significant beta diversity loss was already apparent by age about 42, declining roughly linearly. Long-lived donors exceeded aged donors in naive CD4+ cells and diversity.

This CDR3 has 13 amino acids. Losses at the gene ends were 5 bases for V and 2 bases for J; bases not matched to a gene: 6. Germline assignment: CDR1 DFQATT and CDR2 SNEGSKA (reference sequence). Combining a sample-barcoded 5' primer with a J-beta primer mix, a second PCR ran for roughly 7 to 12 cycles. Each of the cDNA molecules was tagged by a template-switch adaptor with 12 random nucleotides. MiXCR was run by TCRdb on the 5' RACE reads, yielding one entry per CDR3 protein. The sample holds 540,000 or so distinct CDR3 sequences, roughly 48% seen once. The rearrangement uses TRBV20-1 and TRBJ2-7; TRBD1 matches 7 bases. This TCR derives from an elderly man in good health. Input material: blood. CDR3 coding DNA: TGCAGTGCTTCCGAGACAGGGACCTACGAGCAGTACTTC. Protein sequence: CSASETGTYEQYF.